This T cell receptor (beta chain) stems from a study of CD4+ T cells in melanoma. Study-level points and caveats: CD8+ T cell, macrophage and B cell function reportedly correlated with neoantigen-specific CD4+ T cells. In melanoma, neoantigen-specific CD4+ T cells reportedly differed in differentiation state.

Profiling relied on immunoSEQ multiplex PCR, and the TCRdb table lists in-frame clones only, not all of them. Here the sample spans approximately 12,000 clones, just over 65% being singletons. The germline V gene encodes CDR1 MNHNS and CDR2 SASEGT. The CDR3 has 13 residues. Trimming pared 5 bases from V and 0 bases from J, leaving 7 bases between. Turning to this clone: Its antigen remains unidentified.

The chain has TRBV6-1 and TRBJ1-2, with no clear D. The material sequenced was cells from a culture (not recorded whether cultured in vitro). This TCR derives from a human donor with melanoma. CDR3 nucleotides: TGTGCCAGCAGTCTTGGACCTAACTATGGCTACACCTTC. Amino acid sequence: CASSLGPNYGYTF.